Listed here are 22 T cell receptor beta chains from one sample, sequenced in a study of T cell changes during pregnancy in multiple sclerosis. Assay: immunoSEQ multiplex PCR; the TCRdb copy retains only in-frame clones and omits some. The table lists under 55,000 clones, approximately 91% of them singletons. Material for sequencing was PBMCs (not recorded whether the cells were cultured). The receptor set was obtained from a female donor with multiple sclerosis, enrolled in a pregnancy study.

V and J are TRBV15 and TRBJ2-3, with D unresolved. This CDR3 has 17 residues. Trimming took 0 bases from V and 3 from J, leaving 16 bases between them. Germline V CDR1 and CDR2: LNHNV, YYDKDF (reference sequence). DNA of the CDR3: TGTGCCACCAGCAGAGATATACAGCGACCTATAACAGATACGCAGTATTTT. Translated: CATSRDIQRPITDTQYF.

The chain has TRBV28 and TRBJ1-5; 7 positions agree with TRBD1. The CDR3 has 15 residues. Germline CDR1 is MDHEN and CDR2 is SYDVKM. Trimming cost V 5 bases and J 4 bases; bases outside gene matches: 8. The CDR3: CASSPKDRLNQPQHF. The CDR3 DNA reads as TGTGCCAGCAGTCCCAAGGACAGGCTTAATCAGCCCCAGCATTTT. The whole variable domain, remainder taken from reference TRBV28 and TRBJ1-5, is DVKVTQSSRYLVKRTGEKVFLECVQDMDHENMFWYRQDPGLGLRLIYFSYDVKMKEKGDIPEGYSVSREKKERFSLILESASTNQTSMYLCASSPKDRLNQPQHFGDGTRLSIL.

The chain has TRBV5-1 and TRBJ1-2; TRBD1 might be the D (5 bases). This CDR3 region has 13 residues. V lost 6 bases and J lost 2, with 11 bases in between. Germline CDR1 SGHRS, CDR2 YFSETQ. The CDR3 spells CASTTGQNYGYTF. The CDR3 DNA follows: TGCGCCAGCACAACGGGGCAGAACTATGGCTACACCTTC.

J is TRBJ1-1 and V is TRBV4-3; perhaps TRBD1 as D (5 bases). V was cut by 1 base and J by 9 bases, with 12 bases left in between. This CDR3 contains 13 residues. Germline CDR1 LGHNA, CDR2 YSLEER. CDR3 sequence: CASSQVGAAKAFF. CDR3 DNA sequence: TGCGCCAGCAGCCAAGTTGGGGCGGCTAAAGCTTTCTTT.

The rearrangement links TRBV25-1 to TRBJ1-2; no definite D call. The CDR3 sequence is 16 residues long. Trimming shortened V by 1 base and J by 0 bases, and 12 bases separated the two germline ends. Germline V gene lookup returns CDR1 MGHDK and CDR2 SYGVNS. CDR3 residues: CASSEFSHPANYGYTF. Here the CDR3 DNA reads TGTGCCAGCAGTGAATTCAGCCACCCAGCTAACTATGGCTACACCTTC.

The table lists this clone with a count of one. The rearrangement uses TRBV7-9 and TRBJ2-1, with D unresolved. CDR3 length: 12 amino acids. Germline V gene lookup returns CDR1 SEHNR and CDR2 FQNEAQ (reference sequence). With 5 bases removed from V and 12 bases from J, the gap between germline ends came to 14 bases. DNA for the CDR3: TGTGCCAGCAGCGCGGCCTTTCCAGGGCAGTTCTTC. This codes for CASSAAFPGQFF.

The chain employs TRBV2 and TRBJ1-2, with 9 positions matching TRBD1. The CDR3 has 16 amino acids. Germline lookup yields CDR1 SNHLY and CDR2 FYNNEI. V dropped 7 bases and J dropped 7; count of bases not matched to a gene: 16. The CDR3 reads CASIKERVGQGGGYTF. The CDR3, as DNA: TGTGCCAGCATTAAAGAGAGGGTGGGACAGGGAGGTGGCTACACCTTC. The whole variable domain, filled in from reference TRBV2 and TRBJ1-2, reads EPEVTQTPSHQVTQMGQEVILRCVPISNHLYFYWYRQILGQKVEFLVSFYNNEISEKSEIFDDQFSVERPDGSNFTLKIRSTKLEDSAMYFCASIKERVGQGGGYTFGSGTRLTVV.

The chain carries TRBV19 and TRBJ2-2; D remains ambiguous. The CDR3 totals 12 residues. Germline CDR1 reads LNHDA; CDR2 reads SQIVND (reference sequence). V gave up 0 bases and J gave up 11 bases, with 7 bases separating them. As DNA, the CDR3 is TGTGCCAGTAGTATAGAGGTCGGAGAGCTGTTTTTT. Translated, it gives CASSIEVGELFF.

J is TRBJ2-6 and V is TRBV4-3; 7 positions agree with TRBD2. The junction had 5 bases not matched to a gene; V was cut back by 4 bases and J by 2 bases. Germline values: CDR1 LGHNA, CDR2 YSLEER. This CDR3 region has 16 residues. The CDR3 DNA sequence: TGCGCCAGCAGCCTCGCGGCGGGGGCTGGGGCCAACGTCCTGACTTTC. It translates to CASSLAAGAGANVLTF.

The rearrangement uses TRBV2 and TRBJ1-1; tentatively, D is TRBD1 (6 bases). CDR1 SNHLY and CDR2 FYNNEI come from the germline V gene. With 8 bases removed from V and 4 bases from J, the gap between germline ends came to 20 bases. The length of the CDR3 is 15 residues. CDR3 amino acids: CASSAPGARGTEAFF. CDR3 nucleotides: TGTGCCAGCTCGGCCCCGGGGGCGAGGGGCACTGAAGCTTTCTTT.

The chain couples TRBV12-1 to TRBJ1-5; no DNA check was done on the table's D call, TRBD1. TRBV12-1 corresponds to a pseudogene. This CDR3 has 19 amino acids. This chain's CDR3 is CASSSSSKADRESNQPQHF. The CDR3, as DNA: TGTGCCAGCAGCTCCAGCTCCAAGGCAGACAGGGAAAGCAATCAGCCCCAGCATTTT.

The rearrangement joins TRBV30 to TRBJ2-3; D might be TRBD1 (5 bases). Germline V CDR1 and CDR2: GTSNPN, SVGIG (reference sequence). This CDR3 contains 15 residues. The V end lost 0 bases, the J end lost 1 base, and 11 bases lay between the germline ends. CDR3 region: CAWSVRWGGTDTQYF. The CDR3 bases are TGTGCCTGGAGTGTACGGTGGGGCGGCACAGATACGCAGTATTTT.

The V and J genes are TRBV18 and TRBJ1-5; D ambiguous. Between the trimmed V and J ends, which lost 3 bases and 5 bases, there was a span of 11 bases. Germline-derived CDR1 and CDR2 are KGHSH and LQKENI. This CDR3 region has 14 residues. CDR3 loop: CASSPGQKHQPQHF. In DNA form, the CDR3 reads TGTGCCAGCTCACCGGGCCAGAAGCATCAGCCCCAGCATTTT.

The V gene is TRBV7-2, the J gene TRBJ1-5; maybe TRBD1 (6 bases). V was trimmed by 0 bases and J by 7 bases, leaving 16 bases between them. The CDR3 spans 16 residues. Per germline, CDR1 SGHTA and CDR2 FQGNSA. The CDR3 region has the DNA TGTGCCAGCAGCTTAGCGGAATGGGGGGCAGGACAGCCCCAGCATTTT. This sequence encodes CASSLAEWGAGQPQHF.

CDR3 in amino acids: CAKGTSGKGSYNEQFF. DNA for the CDR3: TGTGCCAAGGGGACTAGCGGGAAAGGCTCCTACAATGAGCAGTTCTTC. This chain joins TRBV30 and TRBJ2-1, with 13 positions matching TRBD2. With V trimmed by 8 bases and J by 0 bases, 7 bases remained unmatched. Germline CDR1 GTSNPN, CDR2 SVGIG (reference sequence). The CDR3 sequence is 16 residues long.

The chain employs TRBV18 and TRBJ1-3; D is perhaps TRBD1 (5 bases). This CDR3 is 12 amino acids long. Between the trimmed V and J ends, which lost 5 bases and 13 bases, there was a span of 15 bases. CDR1 and CDR2 (germline): KGHSH, LQKENI. The CDR3 region is CASSSGLVGIYF. The CDR3 DNA follows: TGTGCCAGCTCATCAGGGCTCGTCGGGATATATTTT. Filled out from reference TRBV18 and TRBJ1-3, the complete variable domain reads NAGVMQNPRHLVRRRGQEARLRCSPMKGHSHVYWYRQLPEEGLKFMVYLQKENIIDESGMPKERFSAEFPKEGPSILRIQQVVRGDSAAYFCASSSGLVGIYFGEGSWLTVV.

This clone showed up just a few times. The chain couples TRBV6-1 to TRBJ1-2; unclear D gene. CDR1 MNHNS and CDR2 SASEGT come from the germline V gene. CDR3 size: 10 residues. V was trimmed by 6 bases and J by 12 bases, leaving 11 bases between them. CDR3: CASSPGIHTF. DNA of the CDR3: TGTGCCAGCAGCCCGGGGATCCACACCTTC.

CDR3 DNA: TGTGCCAGCAGTAATCATGAGGGGCTGACCACTGAAGCTTTCTTT. Protein product: CASSNHEGLTTEAFF. The chain couples TRBV6-6 to TRBJ1-1; weak D call: TRBD1 (5 bases). Looked up from germline, CDR1 is MNHNY and CDR2 is SVGAGI (reference sequence). Trimming left V 5 bases short and J 4 bases short, with 17 bases between. The CDR3 is 15 amino acids.

The chain is built from TRBV4-2 and TRBJ2-2, with D tentatively TRBD1 or TRBD2 (5 bases each). This CDR3 is built from 15 residues. V shed 0 bases and J shed 3 bases, with 8 bases lying between them. Germline values: CDR1 LGHNA, CDR2 YNFKEQ. The chain's CDR3 is CASSQDRGDTGELFF. DNA of the CDR3: TGTGCCAGCAGCCAAGATCGAGGGGACACCGGGGAGCTGTTTTTT.

The chain uses TRBV6-6 and TRBJ2-2; TRBD2 agrees at 8 bases. Germline CDR1 and CDR2: MNHNY and SVGAGI (reference sequence). The CDR3 totals 15 residues. V trimming: 4 bases; J trimming: 6 bases; junction bases outside the gene matches: 7. The CDR3 sequence: CASSLREASSGELFF. As DNA, the CDR3 is TGTGCCAGCAGTTTGCGGGAGGCCTCCTCCGGGGAGCTGTTTTTT.

The chain uses TRBV6-5 and TRBJ1-1; possible D gene TRBD1, 6 bases. The CDR3 is 13 residues long. V gave up 9 bases and J gave up 5 bases, with 16 bases separating them. Germline loops: CDR1 MNHEY, CDR2 SVGAGI. CDR3 sequence: CARGGSRGTEAFF. CDR3 nucleotide sequence: TGTGCCAGAGGGGGGTCTCGGGGAACTGAAGCTTTCTTT.

The chain has TRBV5-1 and TRBJ2-2, with D possibly TRBD1 on 6 matching bases. Trimming removed 0 bases at V and 5 bases at J, with 14 bases between. CDR1 SGHRS and CDR2 YFSETQ come from the germline V gene. CDR3 length: 16 residues. The CDR3 DNA follows: TGCGCCAGCAGCTTGGGCCACGGGACACCTACCGGGGAGCTGTTTTTT. Its translation: CASSLGHGTPTGELFF.